A selection of T cell receptor beta chains follows, all from one sample in a study of OX40 agonist ivuxolimab in advanced cancers. Sequencing used immunoSEQ multiplex PCR; TCRdb keeps in-frame clones, though not all of them. The table includes about 49,000 clones, almost 80% detected once. Sequenced material: CD4+ or CD8+ T cells sorted from blood, taken in a trial of the OX40 agonist ivuxolimab. The source is an adult with an advanced solid tumor such as melanoma, head and neck, liver or kidney cancer. Each CDR3 is given without its conserved first and last residue. Clone size, where shown, is once, few, many, or a class for clones that have expanded.

TRBV27,-,16,TRBJ1-6,ASSLRGPREQTNSPLH
TRBV6-5,-,12,TRBJ1-4,ASSGAGGEEKLF
TRBV5-8,-,14,TRBJ2-2,ASSRYRSANTGELF
TRBV9,-,13,TRBJ2-7,ASSVAGTGGDEQY
TRBV19,-,12,TRBJ2-5,ASSPHGGWETQY
TRBV19,few,12,TRBJ1-2,ASSMTAFNYGYT
TRBV6-5,few,13,TRBJ2-7,ASSPSGLAGTEQY
TRBV9,-,11,TRBJ2-2,ASSVPAAGELF
TRBV5-1,-,10,TRBJ1-1,ASSLGASEAF
TRBV5-6,-,14,TRBJ2-7,ASSLAAGAYSYEQY
TRBV5-3,-,17,TRBJ2-7,ARSPRASSRNLKGYEQY
TRBV4-2,few,12,TRBJ2-7,ASSLRPSSYEQY
TRBV4-1,-,14,TRBJ2-7,ASSPLFGEQRGEQY
TRBV5-1,-,12,TRBJ2-7,ASSLEGPSYEQY
TRBV5-1,-,14,TRBJ2-1,ASSSLLAGGTHEQF
TRBV11-3,-,13,TRBJ2-3,ASSPGRGSTDTQY
TRBV28,-,11,TRBJ2-3,ASTGTMRDTQY
TRBV6-5,-,12,TRBJ1-1,ASSGRTGWAEAF
TRBV30,-,11,TRBJ1-6,AEGSSYNSPLH
TRBV5-3,-,14,TRBJ2-7,ARSTQCTSRSYEQY
TRBV4-3,-,12,TRBJ2-2,ASSPQRNTGELF
TRBV6-6,-,12,TRBJ1-4,ASRRDSLNEKLF
TRBV10-1,few,11,TRBJ1-1,ASSESGGTEAF
TRBV7-2,once,13,TRBJ2-6,ASTYTGPGANVLT
TRBV19,-,14,TRBJ2-6,ASTYLDSSGANVLT
TRBV7-6,-,9,TRBJ1-1,ASSPGPEAF
TRBV27,-,11,TRBJ2-7,ASSPGTGYEQY
TRBV7-2,once,11,TRBJ1-3,ASSMTYGNTIY